These T cell receptor beta chains were read from a single sample in a study of blood T cell repertoires in COVID-19. Profiled with immunoSEQ multiplex PCR; TCRdb holds only in-frame clones, not every one. This table holds over 200,000 clones, about 85% found once. The specimen was peripheral blood. The receptors derive from a man in his 60s who had recovered from COVID-19. The CDR3 runs from the conserved cysteine through the conserved F or W. D genes are given only for firm matches.

CDR3nt | CDR3aa | j_gene | v_gene | d_gene
TGTGCCAGCAGCTTGGGTAGTTCCTATAATTCACCCCTCCACTTT | CASSLGSSYNSPLHF | TRBJ1-6 | TRBV5-6 | .
TGTGCCAGCAGCGCCAGACAGGGGGCCAGCTCCTACGAGCAGTACTTC | CASSARQGASSYEQYF | TRBJ2-7 | TRBV9 | TRBD1
TGTGCCAGCAGCCTAGGACAGGGAGGTGTTAACGAAAAACTGTTTTTT | CASSLGQGGVNEKLFF | TRBJ1-4 | TRBV11-2 | TRBD1
TGTGCCAGCAGTTACTCCGGGACAGGGTATAATGAGCAGTTCTTC | CASSYSGTGYNEQFF | TRBJ2-1 | TRBV6-6 | TRBD1
TGTGCCAGTAGTAGGACAGAGCTCTACGAGCAGTACTTC | CASSRTELYEQYF | TRBJ2-7 | TRBV19 | .
TGTGCCAGCAGCCTGTACGTTTCCGGGACAGGAGGCTACGAGCAGTACTTC | CASSLYVSGTGGYEQYF | TRBJ2-7 | TRBV7-9 | TRBD1
TGCGCCAGCAGCTATAGCCCCCAGTCTAGCGGGGGGTACCAAGAGACCCAGTACTTC | CASSYSPQSSGGYQETQYF | TRBJ2-5 | TRBV5-1 | TRBD2
TGTGCCAGCAGCTTGTACAGAAGCACAGATACGCAGTATTTT | CASSLYRSTDTQYF | TRBJ2-3 | TRBV5-5 | .
TGCGCCAGCAGCGCGACTAGAATTCAAGAGACCCAGTACTTC | CASSATRIQETQYF | TRBJ2-5 | TRBV5-1 | .
TGTGCCAGTTTTGCAGCGGCAGGCTTTTTTCGCGGGGCGAGGGAAGCTTTCTTT | CASFAAAGFFRGAREAFF | TRBJ1-1 | TRBV3-1/TRBV3-2 | .
TGTGCCAGCAGCCAAGTTGGGCGAGCCTACGAGCAGTACTTC | CASSQVGRAYEQYF | TRBJ2-7 | TRBV14 | .